The present entry profiles one T cell receptor (beta chain) with its context. The antigen is unknown. This entry is derived from a study of blood T cells in healthy people across ages. Study results and limitations: No conclusive comparison of naive versus antigen-experienced cells was possible with unsorted PBMCs. Roughly linearly, TCR beta diversity per million T cells fell as age increased.

Germline CDR1 MNHEY, CDR2 SMNVEV (reference sequence). V shed 4 bases and J shed 5 bases, with 5 bases lying between them. This CDR3 region has 11 residues. It was with a sample-barcoded 5' primer and a J-beta primer mix that a second PCR of about 6 to 11 cycles was run. No fewer than 3 million CDR3-containing paired-end reads came from each sample. TCRdb recomputed calls from the 5' RACE reads with MiXCR, one row per CDR3 protein. The sample lists fewer than 2,000,000 distinct CDR3 sequences, about 31% occurring once. Sequencing was done on a sample of blood. The sequence was obtained from a woman aged 30 to 39 in good health. This chain joins TRBV27 and TRBJ1-1, with D uncertain. The CDR3 coding sequence is TGTGCCAGCAGTTCGCGGACTGAAGCTTTCTTT. This codes for CASSSRTEAFF.